What follows describes a single T cell receptor (beta chain). CDR1 SGHNT and CDR2 YYREEE come from the germline V gene (reference sequence). Trimming pared 3 bases from V and 2 bases from J, leaving 15 bases between. This CDR3 comprises 15 residues. In the source study's methods: Quantification of nucleated cells was approximated via reference gene primer amplification. Some clones are missing from TCRdb's copy, which holds only in-frame ones; the method was immunoSEQ multiplex PCR. V, J and clone size were drawn from that table, and D and trimming were deduced from the DNA. The sample lists 220,000 or so clones, around 80% occurring once. The record originates from a study of blood T cell repertoires in COVID-19. In the study overall: From the United States, Italy and Spain came samples of acute and convalescent COVID-19. T cells, B-cell-depleted T cells, or PBMCs provided the cDNA or gDNA that served as material.

Sequences were obtained from peripheral blood. The chain links TRBV5-4 to TRBJ2-7, with D tentatively TRBD2 (7 bases). The TCR sequence derives from a woman in her seventies with acute or convalescent COVID-19. DNA for the CDR3: TGTGCCAGCAGCTCGGGGGGCCCAGCCACCTACGAGCAGTACTTC. This encodes CASSSGGPATYEQYF.